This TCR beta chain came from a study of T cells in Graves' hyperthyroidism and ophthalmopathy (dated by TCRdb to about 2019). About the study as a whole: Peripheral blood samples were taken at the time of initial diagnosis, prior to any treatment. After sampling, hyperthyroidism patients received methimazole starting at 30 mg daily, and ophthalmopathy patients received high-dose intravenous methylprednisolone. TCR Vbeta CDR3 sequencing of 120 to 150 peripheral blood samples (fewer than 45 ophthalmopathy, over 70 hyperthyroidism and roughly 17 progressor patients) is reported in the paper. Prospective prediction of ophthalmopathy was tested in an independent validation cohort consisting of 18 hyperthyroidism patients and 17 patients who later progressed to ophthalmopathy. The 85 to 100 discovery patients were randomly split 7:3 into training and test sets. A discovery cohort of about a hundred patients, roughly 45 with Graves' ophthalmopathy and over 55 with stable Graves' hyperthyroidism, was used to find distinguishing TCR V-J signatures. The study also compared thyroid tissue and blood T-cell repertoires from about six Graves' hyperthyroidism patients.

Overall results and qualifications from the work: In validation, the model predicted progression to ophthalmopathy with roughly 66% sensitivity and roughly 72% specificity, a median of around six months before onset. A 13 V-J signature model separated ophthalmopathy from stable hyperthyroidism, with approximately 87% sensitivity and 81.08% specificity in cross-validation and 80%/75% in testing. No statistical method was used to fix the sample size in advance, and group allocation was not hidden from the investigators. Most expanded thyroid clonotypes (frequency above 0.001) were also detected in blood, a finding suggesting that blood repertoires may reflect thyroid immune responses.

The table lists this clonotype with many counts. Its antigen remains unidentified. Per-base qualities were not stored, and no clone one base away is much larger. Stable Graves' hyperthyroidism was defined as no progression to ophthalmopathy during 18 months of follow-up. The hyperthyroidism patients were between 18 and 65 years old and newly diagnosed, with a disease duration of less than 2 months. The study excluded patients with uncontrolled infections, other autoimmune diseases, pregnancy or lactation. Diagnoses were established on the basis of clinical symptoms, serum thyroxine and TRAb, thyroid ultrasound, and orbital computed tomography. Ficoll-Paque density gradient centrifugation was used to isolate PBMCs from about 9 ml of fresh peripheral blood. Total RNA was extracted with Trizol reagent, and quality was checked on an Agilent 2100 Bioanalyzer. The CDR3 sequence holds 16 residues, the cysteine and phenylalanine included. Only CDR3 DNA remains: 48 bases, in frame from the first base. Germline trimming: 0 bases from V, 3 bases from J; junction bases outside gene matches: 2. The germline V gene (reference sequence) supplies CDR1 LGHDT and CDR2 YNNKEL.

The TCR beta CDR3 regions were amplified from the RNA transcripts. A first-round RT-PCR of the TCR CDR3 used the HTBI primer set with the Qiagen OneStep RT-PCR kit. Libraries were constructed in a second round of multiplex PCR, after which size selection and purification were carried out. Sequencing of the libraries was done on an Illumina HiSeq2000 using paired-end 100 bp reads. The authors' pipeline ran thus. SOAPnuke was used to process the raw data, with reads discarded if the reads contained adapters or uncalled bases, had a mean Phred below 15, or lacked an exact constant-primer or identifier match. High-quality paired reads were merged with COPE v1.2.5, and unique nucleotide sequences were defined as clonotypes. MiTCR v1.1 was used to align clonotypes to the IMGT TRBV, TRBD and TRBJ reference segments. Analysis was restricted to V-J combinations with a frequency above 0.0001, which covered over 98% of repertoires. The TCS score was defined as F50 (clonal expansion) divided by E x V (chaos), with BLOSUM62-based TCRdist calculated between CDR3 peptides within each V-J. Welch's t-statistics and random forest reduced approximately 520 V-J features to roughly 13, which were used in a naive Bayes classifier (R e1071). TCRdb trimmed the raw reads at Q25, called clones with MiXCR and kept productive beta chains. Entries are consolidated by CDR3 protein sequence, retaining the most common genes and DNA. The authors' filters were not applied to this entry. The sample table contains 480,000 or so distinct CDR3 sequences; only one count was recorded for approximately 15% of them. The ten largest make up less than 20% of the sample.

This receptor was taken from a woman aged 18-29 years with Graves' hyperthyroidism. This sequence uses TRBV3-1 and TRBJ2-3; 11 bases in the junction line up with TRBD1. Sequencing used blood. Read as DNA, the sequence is TGTGCCAGCAGCCAAGAGGGGGACAGGGGGACAGATACGCAGTATTTT. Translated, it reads CASSQEGDRGTDTQYF.